This T cell receptor (beta chain) was captured in a study of T cells in Graves' hyperthyroidism and ophthalmopathy. What was amplified from RNA transcripts were TCR beta CDR3 regions. HTBI primers drove first-round RT-PCR of the TCR CDR3. TCRdb independently ran MiXCR on the multiplex PCR reads; one entry per CDR3 protein. The table shows a few hundred thousand distinct CDR3 sequences, with 13% to 15% occurring only once. The J segment lost 4 bases and the V segment lost 8 bases, leaving 9 bases of the junction unmatched. The V gene's germline CDR1 is SGHTA and CDR2 FQGTGA. This CDR3 has 15 amino acids. This clonotype showed up many times. What it recognizes is unknown. Study findings and constraints: Blood samples included most of the expanded thyroid clonotypes exceeding 0.001.

Stable disease denoted Graves' hyperthyroidism without ophthalmopathy progression within 18 months. Cells are PBMCs isolated from about 10 ml of fresh blood. The J gene is TRBJ2-1, the V gene TRBV7-3; 9 nucleotides agree with TRBD2. This TCR was recovered from a woman aged 18-35 years with Graves' hyperthyroidism. The sequencing sample was made of blood. For the CDR3, the DNA is TGTGCCAGCTGCCTAGCTAGCGGGGCATACAATGAGCAGTTCTTC. Encoded protein: CASCLASGAYNEQFF.